This record concerns one T cell receptor beta chain sequence. The method was immunoSEQ multiplex PCR; TCRdb's version includes in-frame clones alone and lacks a portion of them. The sample lists about 71,000 clones, around 76% occurring once. The sample is drawn from a study of blood T cell repertoires in COVID-19. This TCR derives from a woman at least 80 years old with active or convalescent COVID-19. The sequenced sample consisted of peripheral blood.

CDR3 nucleotides: TGCGCCAGCAGACAGGGGCCCTCCGGAGCTTTCTTT. Protein product: CASRQGPSGAFF. The chain couples TRBV5-1 to TRBJ1-1, with TRBD1 matching over 7 bases. The CDR3 contains 12 residues. Unmatched junction bases numbered 8, after V lost 5 bases and J lost 10 bases. Germline CDR1 reads SGHRS; CDR2 reads YFSETQ.